This T cell receptor (beta chain) was obtained from a study of blood T cells in healthy people across ages. Comment on this clonotype: Its antigen remains unidentified.

Trimming took 4 bases from V and 2 from J, leaving 14 bases between them. The CDR3 extends over 14 amino acids. CDR1 and CDR2 from the germline V gene are SQVTM and ANQGSEA. Combining a sample-barcoded 5' primer with a J-beta primer mix, a second PCR ran for about 7 to 11 cycles. TCRdb called the 5' RACE reads again in MiXCR, with one record for every CDR3 protein. In the table there are about 640,000 distinct CDR3 sequences, under 65% of which are singletons. Study observations and caveats: Donors of long life had a larger count of naive CD4+ cells and greater diversity than aged donors. It was not possible, with unsorted PBMCs, to conclusively compare naive and antigen-experienced cells.

This receptor was obtained from a man in his 60s in good health. The sequenced material came from blood. The chain has TRBV29-1 and TRBJ1-2, with D unclear. Here the CDR3 reads CSVGVSDGNYGYTF. In DNA form, the CDR3 reads TGCAGCGTTGGGGTCTCGGACGGCAACTATGGCTACACCTTC.